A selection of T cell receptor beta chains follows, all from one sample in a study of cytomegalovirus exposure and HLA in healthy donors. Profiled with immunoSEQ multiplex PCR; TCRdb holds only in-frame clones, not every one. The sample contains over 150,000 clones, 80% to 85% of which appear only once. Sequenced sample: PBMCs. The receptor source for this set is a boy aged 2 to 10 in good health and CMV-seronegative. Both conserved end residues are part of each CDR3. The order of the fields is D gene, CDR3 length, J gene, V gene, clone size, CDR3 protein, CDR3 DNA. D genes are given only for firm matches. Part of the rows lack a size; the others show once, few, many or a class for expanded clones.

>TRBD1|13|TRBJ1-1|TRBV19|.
CASHRGLNTEAFF
TGTGCCAGTCACAGGGGCTTGAACACTGAAGCTTTCTTT
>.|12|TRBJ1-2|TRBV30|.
CAWSTSYYGYTF
TGTGCCTGGAGTACCAGTTACTATGGCTACACCTTC
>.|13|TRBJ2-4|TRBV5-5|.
CASSLLWRNIQYF
TGTGCCAGCAGCTTGCTCTGGAGAAACATTCAGTACTTC
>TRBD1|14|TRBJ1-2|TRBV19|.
CASSMTGGSYGYTF
TGTGCCAGTAGTATGACAGGGGGCAGCTATGGCTACACCTTC
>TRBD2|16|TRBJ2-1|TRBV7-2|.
CASSLDGRGGRNEQFF
TGTGCCAGCAGCTTAGACGGGCGGGGGGGCCGCAATGAGCAGTTCTTC
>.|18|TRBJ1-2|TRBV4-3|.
CASSQDAAGIPPNYGYTF
TGCGCCAGCAGCCAAGACGCGGCAGGGATCCCCCCTAACTATGGCTACACCTTC
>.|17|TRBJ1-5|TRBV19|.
CASSIRRGRNSNQPQHF
TGTGCCAGTAGTATTCGAAGGGGCCGAAATAGCAATCAGCCCCAGCATTTT
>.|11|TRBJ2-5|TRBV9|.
CASSSQKSAYF
TGTGCCAGCAGCTCTCAGAAGTCCGCGTACTTC
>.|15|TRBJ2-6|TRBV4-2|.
CASSQDSSGANVLTF
TGTGCCAGCAGCCAAGACAGCTCTGGGGCCAACGTCCTGACTTTC
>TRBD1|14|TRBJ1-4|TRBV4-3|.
CASSPGTGGEKLFF
TGCGCCAGCAGCCCCGGGACAGGGGGCGAAAAACTGTTTTTT
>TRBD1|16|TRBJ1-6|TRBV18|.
CASSPAGGAYNSPLHF
TGTGCCAGCTCACCTGCAGGGGGCGCCTATAATTCACCCCTCCACTTT
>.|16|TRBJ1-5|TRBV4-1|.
CASSQRGPYSNQPQHF
TGCGCCAGCAGCCAACGAGGGCCGTATAGCAATCAGCCCCAGCATTTT
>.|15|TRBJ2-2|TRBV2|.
CASTSPGRNAGELFF
TGTGCCAGCACTTCCCCGGGTAGAAACGCCGGGGAGCTGTTTTTT
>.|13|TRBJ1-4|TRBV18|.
CASSPKPNEKLFF
TGTGCCAGCTCACCAAAGCCTAATGAAAAACTGTTTTTT
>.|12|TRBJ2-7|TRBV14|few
CASSAAHYEQYF
TGTGCCAGCTCAGCGGCCCACTACGAGCAGTACTTC
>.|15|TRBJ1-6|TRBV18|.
CASSPGEGFISPLHF
TGTGCCAGCTCACCGGGGGAGGGATTTATCTCACCCCTCCACTTT
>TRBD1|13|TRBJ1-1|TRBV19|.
CASSATGYTEAFF
TGTGCCAGTAGTGCGACAGGGTACACTGAAGCTTTCTTT
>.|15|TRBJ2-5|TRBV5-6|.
CASSLLRAVQETQYF
TGTGCCAGCAGCTTGCTGCGAGCGGTCCAAGAGACCCAGTACTTC
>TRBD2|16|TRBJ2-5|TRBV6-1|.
CASSVSGRGAGETQYF
TGTGCCAGCAGTGTGAGCGGGAGAGGGGCCGGCGAGACCCAGTACTTC
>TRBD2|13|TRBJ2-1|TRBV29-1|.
CSVDTGAGSEQFF
TGCAGCGTTGATACGGGAGCGGGAAGTGAGCAGTTCTTC
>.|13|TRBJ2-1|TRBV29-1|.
CSVEDDSNNEQFF
TGCAGCGTTGAAGATGACTCTAACAATGAGCAGTTCTTC
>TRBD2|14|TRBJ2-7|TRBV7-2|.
CASSLGGLAGGQYF
TGTGCCAGCAGCTTAGGGGGACTAGCGGGAGGACAGTACTTC
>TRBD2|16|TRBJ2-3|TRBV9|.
CASSGLAGGSTDTQYF
TGTGCCAGCAGCGGACTAGCGGGAGGCAGCACAGATACGCAGTATTTT
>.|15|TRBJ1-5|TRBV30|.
CAWSGREALHQPQHF
TGTGCCTGGAGTGGGAGGGAAGCTCTACATCAGCCCCAGCATTTT
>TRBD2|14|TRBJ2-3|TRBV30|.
CAWSRDGGSDTQYF
TGTGCCTGGAGCCGAGACGGGGGGTCAGATACGCAGTATTTT
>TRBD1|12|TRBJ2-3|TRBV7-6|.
CASSYTGGGQYF
TGTGCCAGCAGCTACACAGGGGGCGGGCAGTATTTT
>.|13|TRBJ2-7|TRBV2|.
CASNQGSSYEQYF
TGTGCCAGCAATCAGGGGAGCTCCTACGAGCAGTACTTC
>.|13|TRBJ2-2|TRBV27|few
CASSLRVTGELFF
TGTGCCAGCAGTTTAAGAGTCACCGGGGAGCTGTTTTTT
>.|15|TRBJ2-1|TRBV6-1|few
CASREDILSNNEQFF
TGTGCCAGCAGAGAGGACATTCTCTCGAACAATGAGCAGTTCTTC
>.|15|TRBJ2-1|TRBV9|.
CASSVTGGSYNEQFF
TGTGCCAGCAGCGTTACCGGGGGTTCCTACAATGAGCAGTTCTTC
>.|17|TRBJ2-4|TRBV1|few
CTSSRHKRGYSKNIQYF
TGCACCAGCAGCCGACATAAGCGGGGGTATTCCAAAAACATTCAGTACTTC
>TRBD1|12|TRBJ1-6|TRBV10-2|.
CASRPRTGPLHF
TGCGCCAGCAGACCCCGGACAGGGCCCCTCCACTTT
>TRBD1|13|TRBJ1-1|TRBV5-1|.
CASSLDRGGVAFF
TGCGCCAGCAGTCTGGACAGGGGCGGGGTAGCTTTCTTT
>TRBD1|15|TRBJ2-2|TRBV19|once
CASSIDQGAGGELFF
TGTGCCAGTAGTATAGACCAGGGGGCTGGCGGGGAGCTGTTTTTT
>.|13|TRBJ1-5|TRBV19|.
CASSGGSYQPQHF
TGTGCCAGTAGCGGGGGGTCATATCAGCCCCAGCATTTT
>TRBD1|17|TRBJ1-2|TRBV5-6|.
CASTFPNPGQGDYGYTF
TGTGCCAGCACCTTCCCCAATCCGGGACAGGGGGACTATGGCTACACCTTC
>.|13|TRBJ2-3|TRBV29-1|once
CSVEGDTTDTQYF
TGCAGCGTTGAAGGAGATACCACAGATACGCAGTATTTT
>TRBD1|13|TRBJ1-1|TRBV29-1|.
CSVGGQVNTEAFF
TGCAGCGTTGGGGGACAGGTCAACACTGAAGCTTTCTTT
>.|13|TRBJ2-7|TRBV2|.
CASSRPPGYEQYF
TGTGCCAGCAGCCGCCCCCCGGGGTACGAGCAGTACTTC
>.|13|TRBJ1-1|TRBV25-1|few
CASSEGGGGQAFF
TGTGCCAGCAGTGAGGGGGGAGGGGGGCAAGCTTTCTTT
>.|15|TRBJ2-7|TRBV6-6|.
CASRPLVYYDYEQYF
TGTGCCAGCAGACCCCTAGTCTACTATGACTACGAGCAGTACTTC
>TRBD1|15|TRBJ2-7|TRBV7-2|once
CASSLNPGQGIEQYF
TGTGCCAGCAGCTTAAACCCCGGACAGGGAATAGAGCAGTACTTC
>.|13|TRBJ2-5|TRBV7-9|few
CASSLGLVETQYF
TGTGCCAGCAGCTTAGGACTAGTGGAGACCCAGTACTTC
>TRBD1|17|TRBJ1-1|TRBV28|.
CASSSPKEGAKDTEAFF
TGTGCCAGCAGTTCCCCCAAGGAGGGGGCAAAAGACACTGAAGCTTTCTTT
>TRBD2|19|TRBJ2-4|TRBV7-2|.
CASSSSSGAPGVAKNIQYF
TGTGCCAGCAGCTCCTCTAGCGGGGCCCCAGGGGTAGCCAAAAACATTCAGTACTTC
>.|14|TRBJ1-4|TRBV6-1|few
CASSEGRLVEKLFF
TGTGCCAGCAGTGAAGGGAGACTGGTTGAAAAACTGTTTTTT
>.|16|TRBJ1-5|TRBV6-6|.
CASSYSGGAGNQPQHF
TGTGCCAGCAGTTACTCCGGGGGGGCGGGCAATCAGCCCCAGCATTTT
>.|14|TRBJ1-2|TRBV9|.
CASSVDGAGGGYTF
TGTGCCAGCAGCGTAGACGGGGCGGGAGGTGGCTACACCTTC